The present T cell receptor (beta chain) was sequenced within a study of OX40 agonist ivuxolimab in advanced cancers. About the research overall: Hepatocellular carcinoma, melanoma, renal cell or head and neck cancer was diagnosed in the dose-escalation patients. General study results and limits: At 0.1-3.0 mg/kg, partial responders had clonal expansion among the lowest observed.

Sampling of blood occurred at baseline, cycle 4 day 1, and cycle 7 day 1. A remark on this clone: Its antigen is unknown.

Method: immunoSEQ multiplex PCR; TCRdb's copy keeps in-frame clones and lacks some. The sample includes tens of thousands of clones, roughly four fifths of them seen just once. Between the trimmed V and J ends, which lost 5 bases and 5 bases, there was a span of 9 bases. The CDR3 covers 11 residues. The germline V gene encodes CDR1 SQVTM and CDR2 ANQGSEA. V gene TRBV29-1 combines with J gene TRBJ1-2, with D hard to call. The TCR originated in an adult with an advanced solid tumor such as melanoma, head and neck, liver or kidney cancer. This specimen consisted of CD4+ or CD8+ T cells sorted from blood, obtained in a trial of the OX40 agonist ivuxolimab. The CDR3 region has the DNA TGCAGCGTTTCGGACGGTTATGGCTACACCTTC. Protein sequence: CSVSDGYGYTF.